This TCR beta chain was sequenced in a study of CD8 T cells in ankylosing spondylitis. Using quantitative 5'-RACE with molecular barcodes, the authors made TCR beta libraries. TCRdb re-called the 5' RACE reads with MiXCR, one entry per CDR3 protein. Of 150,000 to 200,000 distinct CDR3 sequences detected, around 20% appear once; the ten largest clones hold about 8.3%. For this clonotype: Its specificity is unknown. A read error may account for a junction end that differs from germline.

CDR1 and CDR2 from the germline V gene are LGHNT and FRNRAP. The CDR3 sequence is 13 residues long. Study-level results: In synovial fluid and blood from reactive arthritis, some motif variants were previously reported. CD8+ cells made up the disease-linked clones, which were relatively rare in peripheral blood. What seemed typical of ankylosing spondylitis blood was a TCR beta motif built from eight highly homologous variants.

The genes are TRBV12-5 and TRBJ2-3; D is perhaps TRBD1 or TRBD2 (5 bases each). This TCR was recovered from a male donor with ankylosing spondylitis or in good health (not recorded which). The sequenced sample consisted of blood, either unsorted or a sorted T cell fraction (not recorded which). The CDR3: CASGLGPQQPQYF. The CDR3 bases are TGTGCCAGTGGTTTGGGACCACAGCAGCCGCAGTATTTT.